These T cell receptor beta chains were read from a single sample in a study of read filtering for tumor transcriptome and immune sequencing. TCRdb reprocessed the reads via MiXCR and lists one record per CDR3 protein. The data contain 48,000 or so distinct CDR3 sequences, around a fifth of them singletons. The sample comprised a population of CD138-negative cells sorted from bone marrow. All receptors come from a donor aged 40 or older with multiple myeloma. The CDR3 runs from the conserved cysteine through the conserved F or W. D genes are given only for firm matches. Some rows have no size entry. The others give once, few or many, or a class for an expanded clone.

j_gene | d_gene | abundance | v_gene | CDR3nt | CDR3aa
TRBJ2-1 | TRBD1 | medium-sized | TRBV24-1 | TGTGCCACCAGTGATAGGACAGGGGGCTCGATCAATGAGCAGTTCTTC | CATSDRTGGSINEQFF
TRBJ1-5 | . | many | TRBV11-2 | TGTGCCAGCAGCTCCCAACATGGCAATCAGCCCCAGCATTTT | CASSSQHGNQPQHF
TRBJ2-7 | . | few | TRBV7-2 | TGTGCCAGCAGCCTACAGGGAGGGGACGAGCAGTACTTC | CASSLQGGDEQYF
TRBJ2-5 | . | many | TRBV4-1 | TGCGCCAGCAGCCAAGAAGAAGGACAGAAAGAGACCCAGTACTTC | CASSQEEGQKETQYF
TRBJ2-5 | TRBD1 | many | TRBV2 | TGTGCCAGCAGAGAGACAGGGGGAAAAGAGACCCAGTACTTC | CASRETGGKETQYF
TRBJ1-5 | TRBD1 | many | TRBV28 | TGTGCCAGCAGTACTAGTCCGGGACAGACCCCGTATAGCAATCAGCCCCAGCATTTT | CASSTSPGQTPYSNQPQHF
TRBJ2-2 | . | many | TRBV5-1 | TGCGCCAGCAGCTTGGAGAGAACGGCCGGGGAGCTGTTTTTT | CASSLERTAGELFF
TRBJ2-5 | . | . | TRBV20-1 | TGCAGTGCTACCCAGGGGGGTCGTCTAGAGACCCAGTACTTC | CSATQGGRLETQYF
TRBJ2-3 | TRBD2 | many | TRBV6-1 | TGTGCCACGACCTCCGGGACTACGAGCACAGATACGCAGTATTTT | CATTSGTTSTDTQYF
TRBJ2-2 | . | many | TRBV3-1 | TGTGCCAGCAGCCGCTCTGGAGAGGGGGCCGGGGAGCTGTTTTTT | CASSRSGEGAGELFF
TRBJ2-1 | TRBD2 | many | TRBV7-6 | TGTGCCAGCAGCTTGGACGGGGGGGATGAGCAGTTCTTC | CASSLDGGDEQFF
TRBJ2-5 | . | . | TRBV25-1 | TGTGCCAGCAGTGAGGCCGGACACAAGGAGACCCAGTACTTC | CASSEAGHKETQYF
TRBJ2-6 | . | many | TRBV6-2/TRBV6-3 | TGTGCCAGCATGTACTCTGGGGCCAACGTCCTGACTTTC | CASMYSGANVLTF
TRBJ1-5 | . | few | TRBV6-6 | TGTGCCAGCAGTTACAGCCACGACTCTAGCAATCAGCCCCAGCATTTT | CASSYSHDSSNQPQHF
TRBJ1-2 | . | many | TRBV6-1 | TGTGCCAGCAGTGGAACAGGGGGCTACACCTTC | CASSGTGGYTF
TRBJ2-5 | TRBD1 | many | TRBV5-4 | TGTGCCAGCAGCTATGGAGACAGGGGGGAAGGAGAGACCCAGTACTTC | CASSYGDRGEGETQYF
TRBJ2-3 | . | many | TRBV20-1 | TGCAGTGCTGAGAACCGGGACTTGCGAATCACAGATACGCAGTATTTT | CSAENRDLRITDTQYF
TRBJ2-1 | . | many | TRBV20-1 | TGCAGTGCTAGAGAATCGGGCACTCAGCAGTTCTTC | CSARESGTQQFF
TRBJ2-1 | TRBD1 | many | TRBV5-1 | TGCGCCAGCAGCGTTATTACAGGGGTGTCCTACAATGAGCAGTTCTTC | CASSVITGVSYNEQFF
TRBJ1-1 | . | many | TRBV20-1 | TGCAGTGCTAGAGATGGGCGGGCAGGTTGGGCTGAAGCTTTCTTT | CSARDGRAGWAEAFF
TRBJ1-1 | . | many | TRBV29-1 | TGCAGCGTTCGTCCGCCCGATGGGGCTTTCTTT | CSVRPPDGAFF
TRBJ2-3 | . | many | TRBV20-1 | TGCAGTGCTACCGGGGGTGGCAGGGGGGAGGGAATAGATACGCAGTATTTT | CSATGGGRGEGIDTQYF
TRBJ2-7 | TRBD1 | . | TRBV10-3 | TGTGCCATCTCCGACAGGGTCAACTACGAGCAGTACTTC | CAISDRVNYEQYF
TRBJ2-1 | . | many | TRBV5-1 | TGCGCCAGCAGCTTGAGTTTGGGGGAGACCTACAATGAGCAGTTCTTC | CASSLSLGETYNEQFF
TRBJ2-3 | . | many | TRBV20-1 | TGCAGTGCGTACCGGGACTTACCCCTTTTT | CSAYRDLPLF
TRBJ1-5 | . | few | TRBV19 | TGTGCCTGTAGTATCGACGGATACAATCAGCCCCAGCATTTT | CACSIDGYNQPQHF
TRBJ2-7 | TRBD1 | . | TRBV2 | TGTGCCAGCAACGATGGGACAGGCGGGACGTCCTACGAGCAGTACTTC | CASNDGTGGTSYEQYF
TRBJ1-5 | TRBD1 | few | TRBV28 | TGTGCCAGCAGTTCCGGACAGGGTAGGAATCAGCCCCAGCATTTT | CASSSGQGRNQPQHF
TRBJ1-1 | . | . | TRBV20-1 | TGCAGTGCTTGCGGGGACTTGAACACTGAAGCTTTCTTT | CSACGDLNTEAFF
TRBJ1-1 | . | many | TRBV14 | TGTGCCAGCAGCCGCCTGCCGGGTGAGGATAACACTGAAGCTTTCTTT | CASSRLPGEDNTEAFF
TRBJ1-4 | . | many | TRBV7-2 | TGTGCCAGCAGTTTCGCAACTAATGAAAAACTGTTTTTT | CASSFATNEKLFF
TRBJ1-1 | . | many | TRBV2 | TGTGCCAACACCCCGGGACTAAGGACTATGAACACTGAAGCTTTCTTT | CANTPGLRTMNTEAFF
TRBJ2-1 | . | many | TRBV11-1 | TGTGCCAGCAGCTTACTTAGCGGACACTACAATGAGCAGTTCTTC | CASSLLSGHYNEQFF
TRBJ2-2 | TRBD2 | many | TRBV20-1 | TGCAGTGCTATACCGTCAGCGGGAGGTGCCGGGGAGCTGTTTTTT | CSAIPSAGGAGELFF
TRBJ2-7 | . | many | TRBV7-2 | TGTGCCAGCAGTCGAGTCCCGGTCGAGCAGTACTTC | CASSRVPVEQYF
TRBJ1-1 | . | many | TRBV24-1 | TGTGCCACCAGTGATGAGGGAAACACTGAAGCTTTCTTT | CATSDEGNTEAFF
TRBJ2-3 | . | . | TRBV7-2 | TGTGCCAGCAGCCCCCAGGGGCATACGCAGTATTTT | CASSPQGHTQYF
TRBJ2-3 | . | many | TRBV3-1 | TGTGCCAGCAGCCAAGGAGGATCAGATACGCAGTATTTT | CASSQGGSDTQYF
TRBJ2-7 | . | many | TRBV19 | TGTGCCAGTAGTCTGATAGACGTCTACGAGCAGTACTTC | CASSLIDVYEQYF
TRBJ2-3 | . | . | TRBV20-1 | TGCAGTGCTAGAGATCTAGGGGCAGGAACAGATACGCAGTATTTC | CSARDLGAGTDTQYF
TRBJ1-5 | TRBD1 | many | TRBV20-1 | TGCAGTGCTATTAAAGGGGGCGCGGGGAGCAATCAGCCCCAGCATTTT | CSAIKGGAGSNQPQHF
TRBJ2-1 | TRBD2 | many | TRBV5-1 | TGCGCCAGCAGCCCGGGAGGACTAGCGTCCTCCTACAATGAGCAGTTCTTC | CASSPGGLASSYNEQFF
TRBJ2-3 | . | . | TRBV27 | TGTGCCAGCAGCCCCCAGCGGGGCCAAGGGGGTACGCAGTATTTT | CASSPQRGQGGTQYF
TRBJ2-1 | . | many | TRBV27 | TGTGCCAGCAGTAGACAGAATGAGCAGTTCTTC | CASSRQNEQFF